The 15 T cell receptor beta chains below all came from one sample that was sequenced in a study of blood T cell repertoires in COVID-19. The assay was immunoSEQ multiplex PCR, and TCRdb's table has in-frame clones only and misses some. This table holds roughly 81,000 clones, about four fifths found once. Source material: peripheral blood. These receptor sequences come from a woman in her 70s with acute or convalescent COVID-19.

The chain joins TRBV18 to TRBJ1-2; 8 bases map to TRBD1. V was clipped by 3 bases and J by 8 bases; unmatched bases: 8. Germline lookup yields CDR1 KGHSH and CDR2 LQKENI. The CDR3 contains 14 residues. The CDR3 sequence: CASSPQGAMEGYTF. In DNA form, the CDR3 reads TGTGCCAGCTCACCCCAGGGGGCTATGGAAGGCTACACCTTC.

The chain uses TRBV19 and TRBJ1-5; TRBD1 might be the D (5 bases). CDR3 length equals 16 residues. V lost 7 bases and J lost 3, with 19 bases in between. Germline loops: CDR1 LNHDA, CDR2 SQIVND (reference sequence). The CDR3 is CASTNSPGAFNQPQHF. The CDR3 region has the DNA TGTGCCAGTACCAACAGCCCTGGGGCATTCAATCAGCCCCAGCATTTT. The whole variable domain, filled in from reference TRBV19 and TRBJ1-5, reads DGGITQSPKYLFRKEGQNVTLSCEQNLNHDAMYWYRQDPGQGLRLIYYSQIVNDFQKGDIAEGYSVSREKKESFPLTVTSAQKNPTAFYLCASTNSPGAFNQPQHFGDGTRLSIL.

The rearrangement links TRBV10-1 to TRBJ2-2; TRBD2 is a possible D gene (6 bases). Trimming took 0 bases from V and 5 from J, leaving 13 bases between them. Germline CDR1 reads WNHNN; CDR2 reads SYGVQD (reference sequence). The CDR3 has 16 residues. CDR3 amino acids: CASSESTPEGTGELFF. CDR3 sequence (DNA): TGCGCCAGCAGTGAGTCGACTCCGGAGGGGACCGGGGAGCTGTTTTTT.

The chain joins TRBV30 to TRBJ1-5; D gene ambiguous. Deletions cut 0 bases from V and 7 bases from J, with 10 bases between. Germline lookup yields CDR1 GTSNPN and CDR2 SVGIG (reference sequence). The CDR3 consists of 13 residues. CDR3 loop: CAWSVGVAQPQHF. CDR3 DNA: TGTGCCTGGAGTGTCGGGGTAGCACAGCCCCAGCATTTT. Supplemented by reference TRBV30 and TRBJ1-5, the full variable domain reads SQTIHQWPATLVQPVGSPLSLECTVEGTSNPNLYWYRQAAGRGLQLLFYSVGIGQISSEVPQNLSASRPQDRQFILSSKKLLLSDSGFYLCAWSVGVAQPQHFGDGTRLSIL.

The genes are TRBV9 and TRBJ1-6; 11 bases are shared with TRBD1. The CDR3 has 16 residues. V dropped 0 bases and J dropped 9; count of bases not matched to a gene: 5. From germline, CDR1 is SGDLS and CDR2 YYNGEE. The CDR3 DNA reads as TGTGCCAGCAGCGTAGATCCAGGGACAGGGGGTTCACCCCTCCACTTT. It is translated as CASSVDPGTGGSPLHF.

The chain is built from TRBV29-1 and TRBJ2-1; 8 positions match TRBD2. The germline CDR1 and CDR2 sequences are SQVTM and ANQGSEA. There are 17 residues in the CDR3. J lost 8 bases, V lost 4 bases, and 19 bases had no gene match. CDR3 DNA sequence: TGCAGCGTTGGGGTAATAATACTGGCGGGGGGTGATGATGAGCAGTTCTTC. Protein: CSVGVIILAGGDDEQFF.

V usage is TRBV19 and J usage is TRBJ1-1; 8 bases agree with TRBD1. Germline V gene sequence: CDR1 LNHDA, CDR2 SQIVND (reference sequence). V gave up 4 bases and J gave up 0 bases; unmatched junction bases: 10. This CDR3 comprises 17 residues. CDR3 residues: CASSTRGQYPMNTEAFF. The DNA for the CDR3 is TGTGCCAGTAGTACCAGGGGGCAATACCCCATGAACACTGAAGCTTTCTTT.

The chain has TRBV5-1 and TRBJ1-1; 10 bases line up with TRBD1. With 4 bases clipped from V and 3 bases from J, the junction kept 3 bases outside the gene matches. Germline values: CDR1 SGHRS, CDR2 YFSETQ. The CDR3 runs 14 residues. The CDR3 DNA reads TGCGCCAGCAGCCCCGGGACAGGGGACACTGAAGCTTTCTTT. Translated: CASSPGTGDTEAFF.

V is TRBV4-1 and J is TRBJ1-1; D unclear. V dropped 0 bases and J dropped 5 bases, with 19 bases sitting between them. Germline V lookup: CDR1 MGHRA, CDR2 YSYEKL. The CDR3 is 17 amino acids. CDR3 DNA sequence: TGCGCCAGCAGCCAAGATCAATCGGTTCTTAGAGGGACTGAAGCTTTCTTT. Translated, it gives CASSQDQSVLRGTEAFF.

V and J are TRBV29-1 and TRBJ1-2; 10 bases align to TRBD1. This CDR3 spans 14 amino acids. Germline assignment: CDR1 SQVTM and CDR2 ANQGSEA. V shed 3 bases, J shed 4 bases, and the junction held 5 bases outside the gene matches. Written as DNA, the CDR3 is TGCAGCGTTGACGGGACAGGGGTTGGCTATGGCTACACCTTC. Amino acids: CSVDGTGVGYGYTF.

The sample holds a few counts of this clone. The chain employs TRBV6-1 and TRBJ1-4; no reliable D call. CDR1 MNHNS and CDR2 SASEGT come from the germline V gene. The CDR3 length is 13 residues. The V end was cut by 3 bases, the J end by 6 bases, with 8 bases between. CDR3: CASSEETYEKLFF. CDR3 nucleotide sequence: TGTGCCAGCAGTGAGGAGACCTATGAAAAACTGTTTTTT.

V is TRBV7-9 and J is TRBJ2-4; D gene unclear. The germline gives CDR1 SEHNR, CDR2 FQNEAQ (reference sequence). The CDR3 has 14 amino acids. Deletions cut 5 bases from V and 0 bases from J, with 8 bases between. CDR3: CASSASLAKNIQYF. The DNA for the CDR3 is TGTGCCAGCAGCGCCAGTTTAGCCAAAAACATTCAGTACTTC. The whole variable domain, filled in from reference TRBV7-9 and TRBJ2-4, reads DTGVSQNPRHKITKRGQNVTFRCDPISEHNRLYWYRQTLGQGPEFLTYFQNEAQLEKSRLLSDRFSAERPKGSFSTLEIQRTEQGDSAMYLCASSASLAKNIQYFGAGTRLSVL.

The chain joins TRBV10-3 to TRBJ1-1; tentatively, D is TRBD1 (5 bases). V was shortened by 7 bases and J by 1 base, with 10 bases between the two germline ends. The CDR3 loop spans 13 amino acids. Germline V gene lookup returns CDR1 ENHRY and CDR2 SYGVKD. The CDR3 DNA sequence: TGTGCCATCATTAGAGACAGGAACACTGAAGCTTTCTTT. It specifies CAIIRDRNTEAFF.

V and J are TRBV28 and TRBJ2-7; 7 bases map to TRBD2. Unmatched junction bases numbered 8, after V lost 6 bases and J lost 3 bases. Germline CDR1 reads MDHEN; CDR2 reads SYDVKM. CDR3 length equals 14 residues. The CDR3 protein is CASSQAGTRYEQYF. DNA for the CDR3: TGTGCCAGCAGCCAAGCGGGGACCCGCTACGAGCAGTACTTC.

V is TRBV10-1 and J is TRBJ2-5; perhaps TRBD2 as D (6 bases). Germline values: CDR1 WNHNN, CDR2 SYGVQD (reference sequence). The length of the CDR3 is 14 residues. V was trimmed by 2 bases and J by 5 bases, leaving 12 bases between them. The CDR3 reads CASSEDRGRETQYF. CDR3 coding DNA: TGCGCCAGCAGTGAGGACCGGGGGAGGGAGACCCAGTACTTC.